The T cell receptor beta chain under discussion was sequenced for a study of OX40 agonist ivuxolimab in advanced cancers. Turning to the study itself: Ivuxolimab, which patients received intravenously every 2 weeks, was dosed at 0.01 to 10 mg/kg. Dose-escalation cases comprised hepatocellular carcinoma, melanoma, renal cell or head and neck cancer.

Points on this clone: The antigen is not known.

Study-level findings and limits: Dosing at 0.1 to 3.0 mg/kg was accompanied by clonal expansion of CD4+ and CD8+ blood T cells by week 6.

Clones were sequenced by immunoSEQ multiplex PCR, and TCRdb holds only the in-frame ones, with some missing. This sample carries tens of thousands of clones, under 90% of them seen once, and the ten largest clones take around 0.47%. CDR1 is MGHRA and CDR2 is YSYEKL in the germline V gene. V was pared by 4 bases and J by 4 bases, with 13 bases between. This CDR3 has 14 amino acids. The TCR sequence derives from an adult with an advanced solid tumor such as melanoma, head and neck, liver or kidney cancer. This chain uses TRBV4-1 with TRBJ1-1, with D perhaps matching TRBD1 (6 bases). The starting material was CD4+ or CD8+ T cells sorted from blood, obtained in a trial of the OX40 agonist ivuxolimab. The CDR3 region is CASSLLGASTEAFF. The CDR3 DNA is TGCGCCAGCAGCCTCTTGGGGGCGAGCACTGAAGCTTTCTTT.